The 24 T cell receptor beta chains below come from one sample, sequenced in a study of T-cell reconstitution after alpha-beta-depleted transplantation in children. Library preparation (for TCRbeta) was performed with unique molecular identifiers. TCRdb reprocessed the PCR reads via MiXCR and lists one record per CDR3 protein. The sample lists 540,000 or so distinct CDR3 sequences, approximately 22% occurring once. Material: PBMCs, mostly from graft donor cells, obtained 360 days after TCRalphabeta/CD19-depleted stem cell transplant. Source of these receptors: a boy in the first two years of life who had a stem cell transplant for acute myeloid leukemia, so the T cells may come from the graft donor.

As to this clonotype: A much more abundant neighbour one base away suggests this may be a read error. This rearrangement joins TRBV20-1 to TRBJ2-1; D is unclear. Germline CDR1 reads DFQATT; CDR2 reads SNEGSKA (reference sequence). The length of the CDR3 is 10 residues. CDR3 DNA sequence: TGCTGCGCGGTCGACAATGAGCAGTTCTTC. It translates to CCAVDNEQFF.

The count of this clonotype is one. This chain joins TRBV9 and TRBJ2-3; TRBD2 is a possible D gene (5 bases). Germline CDR1 SGDLS, CDR2 YYNGEE. The V end lost 3 bases, the J end lost 4 bases, and 15 bases lay between the germline ends. The CDR3 covers 15 residues. The CDR3 nucleotides are TGTGCCAGCAGCGCACGAAGGACTTTCTCAGATACGCAGTATTTT. The encoded protein is CASSARRTFSDTQYF.

This chain uses TRBV18 with TRBJ2-7, with a weak D call TRBD1 (5 bases). The V gene lost 2 bases and the J gene lost 4 bases, with 12 bases spanning the gap. The CDR3 covers 14 residues. Germline CDR1 is KGHSH and CDR2 is LQKENI. CDR3 sequence: CASSPGAGQYEQYF. The CDR3 DNA reads as TGTGCCAGCTCACCAGGGGCAGGGCAGTACGAGCAGTACTTC.

This clonotype has just a few counts. The rearrangement links TRBV20-1 to TRBJ1-4; no clear D gene. The CDR3 consists of 15 residues. Looked up from germline, CDR1 is DFQATT and CDR2 is SNEGSKA (reference sequence). Deletions cut 0 bases from V and 3 bases from J, with 11 bases between. The CDR3 DNA reads as TGCAGTGCTAGAGATTTCCGGGGATCTAATGAAAAACTGTTTTTT. Its translation: CSARDFRGSNEKLFF.

This clonotype was counted at least ten times. The rearrangement uses TRBV7-9 and TRBJ1-4; possible D gene TRBD1, 6 bases. The germline V gene encodes CDR1 SEHNR and CDR2 FQNEAQ (reference sequence). Trimming stripped 3 bases from V and 3 bases from J, with 11 bases between. The CDR3 spans 15 residues. The CDR3 DNA sequence: TGTGCCAGCAGCTTGGTCGGGACACCTAATGAAAAACTGTTTTTT. The encoded protein is CASSLVGTPNEKLFF.

There are a few counts of this clonotype. The rearrangement links TRBV7-9 to TRBJ1-6; tentatively, D is TRBD1 (6 bases). The germline V and J ends were trimmed by 5 bases and 7 bases, with 9 bases remaining between them. This CDR3 is built from 13 residues. Germline lookup yields CDR1 SEHNR and CDR2 FQNEAQ (reference sequence). This CDR3 reads CASSEGGNSPLHF. The CDR3 DNA sequence: TGTGCCAGCAGCGAGGGGGGGAATTCACCCCTCCACTTT.

The rearrangement uses TRBV25-1 and TRBJ2-7; TRBD1 might be the D (6 bases). This CDR3 is built from 15 residues. The germline CDR1 and CDR2 sequences are MGHDK and SYGVNS. Trimming removed 0 bases from V and 7 bases from J, with 16 bases in between. The CDR3 coding sequence is TGTGCCAGCAGTGAATATGGGGGCGGGCTACGGGAGCAGTACTTC. Encoded protein: CASSEYGGGLREQYF.

This clonotype has ten or more counts. This chain links TRBV6-1 with TRBJ1-2; maybe TRBD1 (5 bases). The CDR3 has 14 residues. V was trimmed by 5 bases and J by 4 bases, leaving 14 bases between them. Germline assignment: CDR1 MNHNS and CDR2 SASEGT. As DNA, the CDR3 is TGTGCCAGCAGTCAAAGGGGACTCACCTATGGCTACACCTTC. It is translated as CASSQRGLTYGYTF.

Many counts were recorded for this clonotype. This rearrangement joins TRBV11-2 to TRBJ2-1, with D tentatively TRBD1 or TRBD2 (5 bases each). Germline lookup yields CDR1 SGHAT and CDR2 FQNNGV. Trimming removed 5 bases from V and 14 bases from J, with 16 bases in between. The CDR3 contains 12 residues. CDR3: CASSGYLQEEFF. In DNA form, the CDR3 reads TGTGCCAGCAGCGGGTATTTACAGGAGGAGTTCTTC.

This clonotype was counted many times. The CDR3 spells CARDGGLLQETQYF. The CDR3 DNA follows: TGTGCCAGAGACGGGGGCCTCTTACAAGAGACCCAGTACTTC. This chain uses TRBV21-1 with TRBJ2-5; the table's D call of TRBD1 was not tested on the DNA. TRBV21-1 is described as a pseudogene. The CDR3 totals 14 residues.

The V gene is TRBV20-1, the J gene TRBJ1-2; 8 bases agree with TRBD1. The CDR3 loop spans 13 amino acids. Trimming cost V 7 bases and J 6 bases; bases outside gene matches: 10. Germline CDR1 DFQATT, CDR2 SNEGSKA (reference sequence). CDR3 in DNA: TGCAGTGTAGTACTCAGGGGGCCGGATGGCTACACCTTC. Amino acid sequence: CSVVLRGPDGYTF.

This clonotype was recorded at least ten times. V gene TRBV20-1 combines with J gene TRBJ2-7; D tentatively reads TRBD1 or TRBD2 (6 bases each). Trimming stripped 6 bases from V and 3 bases from J, with 18 bases between. The CDR3 length is 14 residues. Per the germline V gene, CDR1 is DFQATT and CDR2 is SNEGSKA (reference sequence). CDR3 nucleotides: TGCAGTGCCCTCGGACAGACCGGGGGCTACGAGCAGTACTTC. The encoded protein is CSALGQTGGYEQYF.

This clonotype was picked up a small number of times. The J gene is TRBJ2-2, the V gene TRBV5-1; 7 bases agree with TRBD2. V trimming: 0 bases; J trimming: 0 bases; junction bases outside the gene matches: 2. The CDR3 is made up of 16 amino acids. Germline lookup yields CDR1 SGHRS and CDR2 YFSETQ. The DNA for the CDR3 is TGCGCCAGCAGCTTGGAGGGACTATCGAACACCGGGGAGCTGTTTTTT. Its translation is CASSLEGLSNTGELFF.

V and J are TRBV28 and TRBJ1-2, with 7 bases fitting TRBD1. Germline CDR1 MDHEN, CDR2 SYDVKM. J was trimmed by 7 bases and V by 6 bases; bases with no gene match: 14. CDR3 size: 15 residues. Here the CDR3 reads CASRNRDSWEIGYTF. The CDR3 DNA reads as TGTGCCAGCAGAAACCGGGACAGCTGGGAAATTGGCTACACCTTC.

The V and J genes are TRBV2 and TRBJ2-2; D is possibly TRBD1 (5 bases). Trimming pared 6 bases from V and 7 bases from J, leaving 18 bases between. Germline V gene data show CDR1 as SNHLY and CDR2 as FYNNEI. The CDR3 loop spans 15 amino acids. The CDR3 region is CASSDSWTWGGELFF. DNA for the CDR3: TGTGCCAGCAGCGATTCCTGGACATGGGGCGGGGAGCTGTTTTTT.

The table lists this clonotype with a few counts. The J gene is TRBJ1-2, the V gene TRBV6-2 or TRBV6-3, with D perhaps TRBD1 (5 bases). With 0 bases removed from V and 2 bases from J, the gap between germline ends came to 7 bases. CDR1 and CDR2 (germline): MNHEY, SVGEGT. The CDR3 has 14 residues. The DNA of the CDR3 is TGTGCCAGCAGTTACTCGGGACGGAACTATGGCTACACCTTC. It translates to CASSYSGRNYGYTF.

With regard to this clonotype: This may be a read error, as it is one base from a much larger clone. The rearrangement uses TRBV6-1 and TRBJ2-1; 10 nucleotides agree with TRBD1. This CDR3 comprises 15 residues. Germline V gene sequence: CDR1 MNHNS, CDR2 SASEGT. The CDR3 is CACRLGTGAYNEQFF. For the CDR3, the DNA is TGTGCCTGCAGGTTGGGGACAGGGGCGTACAATGAGCAGTTCTTC.

This clonotype was seen ten or more times. The genes are TRBV6-5 and TRBJ2-7, with D unclear. This CDR3 spans 13 amino acids. Germline loops: CDR1 MNHEY, CDR2 SVGAGI. Deletions cut 8 bases from V and 3 bases from J, with 14 bases between. The CDR3 DNA follows: TGTGCCAGCTCCCGGACGGAACACTACGAGCAGTACTTC. Protein: CASSRTEHYEQYF.

A few counts support this clonotype. The V call is TRBV7-9, the J call TRBJ1-2; perhaps TRBD1 as D (5 bases). From germline, CDR1 is SEHNR and CDR2 FQNEAQ (reference sequence). This CDR3 contains 13 residues. The ends were cut back, 5 bases at V and 3 bases at J, with 10 bases in the middle. CDR3 DNA sequence: TGTGCCAGCAGCCCCAGGGACTACTATGGCTACACCTTC. Translated: CASSPRDYYGYTF.

This clonotype was detected only a few times. V and J are TRBV20-1 and TRBJ2-7; TRBD2 is a possible D gene (5 bases). The CDR3 length is 15 residues. The ends were cut back, 0 bases at V and 0 bases at J, with 12 bases in the middle. Germline V lookup: CDR1 DFQATT, CDR2 SNEGSKA (reference sequence). CDR3 in amino acids: CSARDERPYSYEQYF. In DNA form, the CDR3 reads TGCAGTGCTAGAGATGAGCGGCCATACTCCTACGAGCAGTACTTC.

J is TRBJ2-3 and V is TRBV7-2, with 8 bases aligning to TRBD2. The V and J ends lost 5 bases and 2 bases, in that order; junction bases with no gene match: 9. Germline loops: CDR1 SGHTA, CDR2 FQGNSA. This CDR3 is built from 16 residues. This CDR3 is CASSPRGGGDTDTQYF. For the CDR3, the DNA is TGTGCCAGCAGCCCCCGGGGGGGCGGAGACACAGATACGCAGTATTTT.

In this sample, this clonotype turned up many times. This sequence joins TRBV10-2 and TRBJ2-1, with 8 positions matching TRBD2. The CDR3 consists of 14 residues. Trimming removed 4 bases from V and 8 bases from J; junction bases left unmatched: 7. Germline values: CDR1 WSHSY, CDR2 SAAADI. CDR3 sequence: CASSASGGWDEQFF. Here the CDR3 DNA reads TGCGCCAGCAGTGCCAGCGGGGGATGGGATGAGCAGTTCTTC.

This clonotype showed up just a few times. The chain has TRBV11-2 and TRBJ2-5, with D tentatively TRBD1 or TRBD2 (5 bases each). This CDR3 is built from 16 residues. Germline V CDR1 and CDR2: SGHAT, FQNNGV. V gave up 1 base and J gave up 4 bases, with 16 bases separating them. Here the CDR3 reads CASSLVPGRGRETQYF. The CDR3 DNA is TGTGCCAGCAGCTTAGTGCCAGGCCGGGGCCGAGAGACCCAGTACTTC. The variable domain in full, with the rest retrieved from reference TRBV11-2 and TRBJ2-5, is EAGVAQSPRYKIIEKRQSVAFWCNPISGHATLYWYQQILGQGPKLLIQFQNNGVVDDSQLPKDRFSAERLKGVDSTLKIQPAKLEDSAVYLCASSLVPGRGRETQYFGPGTRLLVL.

In this sample, this clonotype turned up a few times. The DNA for the CDR3 is TGTGCCAGCAGTTACGTACAGACCGGGGAGCTGTTTTTT. It is translated as CASSYVQTGELFF. This chain connects TRBV6-5 to TRBJ2-2; no firm D call. The V end lost 2 bases, the J end lost 5 bases, and 6 bases lay between the germline ends. The CDR3 is 13 amino acids. Looked up from germline, CDR1 is MNHEY and CDR2 is SVGAGI.